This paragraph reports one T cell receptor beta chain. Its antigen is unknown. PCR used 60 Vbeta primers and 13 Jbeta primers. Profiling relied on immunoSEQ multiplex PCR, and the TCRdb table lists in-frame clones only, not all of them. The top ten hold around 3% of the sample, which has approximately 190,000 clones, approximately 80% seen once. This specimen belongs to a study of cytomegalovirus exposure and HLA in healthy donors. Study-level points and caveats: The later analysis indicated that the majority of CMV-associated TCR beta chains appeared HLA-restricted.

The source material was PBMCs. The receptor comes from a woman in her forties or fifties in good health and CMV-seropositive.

The CDR3 is CASSLAGQGSVGELFF. The CDR3 nucleotides read TGCGCCAGCAGCTTGGCCGGACAGGGCTCGGTGGGGGAGCTGTTTTTT. The chain combines TRBV5-1 with TRBJ2-2; TRBD1 agrees at 8 bases. Germline assignment: CDR1 SGHRS and CDR2 YFSETQ. This CDR3 spans 16 amino acids. The trim removed 0 bases at V and 8 bases at J, leaving 9 bases unmatched.